Listed below are T cell receptor beta chains from one sample, sequenced in a study of T cell responses to AZD1222 COVID-19 vaccine. Only in-frame clones appear in the TCRdb table, and some are missing; sequencing was by immunoSEQ multiplex PCR. The profile shows about 130,000 clones, roughly nine tenths of them singletons. The source was peripheral blood, collected on day 0 of AZD1222 vaccination. The receptor set was obtained from an adult in good health. The CDR3 runs from the conserved cysteine through the conserved F or W. A D gene is named only where the DNA matches it firmly. Clone size is shown for a subset of rows, as once, few, many or a class of expanded clone.

V gene	J gene	D gene	clone size	CDR3 protein	CDR3 DNA
TRBV6-5	TRBJ2-5	TRBD1	once	CASQQGIQETQYF	TGTGCCAGCCAACAGGGGATACAAGAGACCCAGTACTTC
TRBV6-1	TRBJ2-3	TRBD1	.	CASSEGQGGTDTQYF	TGTGCCAGCAGTGAGGGACAGGGAGGCACAGATACGCAGTATTTT
TRBV18	TRBJ1-1	.	.	CASSPRVGGNTEAFF	TGTGCCAGCTCACCACGGGTGGGGGGGAACACTGAAGCTTTCTTT
TRBV12-3/TRBV12-4	TRBJ2-2	.	.	CASRTGTGELFF	TGTGCCAGCAGGACAGGTACCGGGGAGCTGTTTTTT
TRBV7-8	TRBJ2-1	.	.	CASSPDNEQFF	TGTGCCAGCAGCCCAGACAATGAGCAGTTCTTC
TRBV5-1	TRBJ2-1	TRBD2	.	CASSGGTSDYNEQFF	TGCGCCAGCAGCGGGGGAACTAGCGATTACAATGAGCAGTTCTTC
TRBV5-1	TRBJ1-1	.	.	CASNPQSRDWGTEAFF	TGCGCCAGCAACCCTCAGTCCAGGGATTGGGGCACTGAAGCTTTCTTT
TRBV6-2/TRBV6-3	TRBJ2-1	.	.	CASSYEGFHQFF	TGTGCCAGCAGTTACGAGGGGTTTCATCAGTTCTTC
TRBV6-7	TRBJ1-5	.	.	CAGRSNQPQHF	TGTGCCGGAAGAAGCAATCAGCCCCAGCATTTT
TRBV5-4	TRBJ1-1	.	.	CASRTQSLNTEAFF	TGTGCCAGCAGGACACAGAGCCTAAACACTGAAGCTTTCTTT
TRBV7-3	TRBJ1-5	TRBD1	.	CASSLKGQGEDQPQHF	TGTGCCAGCAGCCTAAAGGGACAGGGCGAAGATCAGCCCCAGCATTTT
TRBV5-1	TRBJ2-1	TRBD2	.	CASSSRSGGAYNEQFF	TGCGCCAGCAGCTCGAGGAGCGGGGGGGCCTACAATGAGCAGTTCTTC
TRBV11-1	TRBJ1-1	.	once	CASSFSEAFF	TGTGCCAGCAGCTTTTCTGAAGCTTTCTTT
TRBV5-4	TRBJ1-1	.	.	CASSPMGGVGTEAFF	TGTGCCAGCAGCCCTATGGGAGGTGTAGGAACTGAAGCTTTCTTT
TRBV15	TRBJ2-7	.	.	CATSRDSQVYEQYF	TGTGCCACCAGCAGAGATAGCCAGGTATACGAGCAGTACTTC
TRBV4-3	TRBJ1-5	.	.	CASSQDPGSGQPQHF	TGCGCCAGCAGCCAAGATCCGGGGTCGGGTCAGCCCCAGCATTTT
TRBV5-1	TRBJ2-7	.	.	CASSYQTFASYEQYF	TGCGCCAGCAGCTATCAGACGTTTGCCTCCTACGAGCAGTACTTC
TRBV30	TRBJ1-5	.	.	CAWSRGRGNQPQHF	TGTGCCTGGAGTCGGGGAAGGGGCAATCAGCCCCAGCATTTT
TRBV28	TRBJ1-2	.	.	CALHGRDETYGYTF	TGTGCCCTCCACGGCAGGGACGAGACCTATGGCTACACCTTC
TRBV6-5	TRBJ1-1	TRBD1	.	CASSSLPTGAGTEAFF	TGTGCCAGCAGTTCCCTTCCGACAGGGGCGGGCACTGAAGCTTTCTTT
TRBV15	TRBJ1-1	.	.	CATSGRHTEAFF	TGTGCCACCAGCGGAAGGCACACTGAAGCTTTCTTT
TRBV29-1	TRBJ2-1	.	few	CSVEPLDVTGYNEQFF	TGCAGCGTTGAACCCCTCGACGTAACAGGCTACAATGAGCAGTTCTTC
TRBV19	TRBJ1-4	.	.	CASSMRKGSLLGEKLFF	TGTGCCAGTAGTATGCGGAAAGGATCGCTCTTAGGAGAAAAACTGTTTTTT
TRBV19	TRBJ1-2	TRBD1	once	CASSIRGQGKNGYTF	TGTGCCAGTAGTATAAGGGGACAGGGGAAGAATGGCTACACCTTC
TRBV28	TRBJ1-2	.	.	CASSLGGDYGYTF	TGTGCCAGCAGTTTAGGAGGGGACTATGGCTACACCTTC
TRBV20-1	TRBJ1-2	.	.	CSVSPAGGYTF	TGCAGTGTCTCCCCCGCGGGGGGCTACACCTTC
TRBV28	TRBJ2-1	TRBD2	.	CASSPLAGVYNEQFF	TGTGCCAGCAGCCCGCTAGCGGGGGTTTACAATGAGCAGTTCTTC
TRBV5-4	TRBJ2-7	TRBD1	.	CASSLVRSRRDREAYEQYF	TGTGCCAGCAGCTTGGTCAGGTCCCGGAGGGACAGGGAAGCCTACGAGCAGTACTTC
TRBV19	TRBJ2-2	.	.	CASSTLQTGELFF	TGTGCCAGTAGTACCCTACAGACCGGGGAGCTGTTTTTT
TRBV2	TRBJ1-4	.	.	CASLARHYEKLFF	TGTGCCAGCCTAGCACGGCACTATGAAAAACTGTTTTTT
TRBV7-2	TRBJ2-7	TRBD2	.	CASSLARLAGAYEQYF	TGTGCCAGCAGCTTAGCGCGACTAGCGGGAGCCTACGAGCAGTACTTC
TRBV19	TRBJ1-3	.	.	CASSIGGSGWASGNTIYF	TGTGCCAGTAGTATAGGCGGCTCGGGTTGGGCATCTGGAAACACCATATATTTT
TRBV7-3	TRBJ1-2	.	.	CASSLTRAHGYTF	TGTGCCAGCAGCTTAACCAGGGCCCATGGCTACACCTTC
TRBV2	TRBJ2-5	TRBD2	.	CASRVAGGPETQYF	TGTGCCAGCAGGGTAGCGGGGGGGCCGGAGACCCAGTACTTC
TRBV19	TRBJ2-3	TRBD2	.	CASKREGTDTQYF	TGTGCCAGTAAACGGGAGGGAACAGATACGCAGTATTTT
TRBV13	TRBJ1-2	TRBD1	.	CASSLRTGLGYTF	TGTGCCAGCAGCCTACGGACAGGTTTAGGCTACACCTTC
TRBV6-2/TRBV6-3	TRBJ2-2	.	.	CASSAGGDVNTGELFF	TGTGCCAGCAGTGCCGGCGGGGATGTAAACACCGGGGAGCTGTTTTTT
TRBV14	TRBJ1-6	.	.	CASSPPGEEPNSPLHF	TGTGCCAGCAGCCCCCCCGGTGAAGAACCCAATTCACCCCTCCACTTT
TRBV7-2	TRBJ1-2	.	.	CASILAGTNHGYTF	TGTGCCAGCATTCTCGCCGGGACGAACCATGGCTACACCTTC
TRBV21-1	TRBJ2-7	.	.	CATTGKVYEQYF	TGTGCCACTACAGGGAAAGTCTACGAGCAGTACTTC
TRBV28	TRBJ2-5	.	.	CASSLLVLETQYF	TGTGCCAGCAGTTTATTAGTTCTGGAGACCCAGTACTTC
TRBV18	TRBJ2-5	.	.	CASSPKSGQETQYF	TGTGCCAGCTCACCCAAGTCCGGCCAAGAGACCCAGTACTTC
TRBV19	TRBJ1-6	.	.	CASSRLWGNSPLHF	TGTGCCAGTAGTAGGCTTTGGGGGAATTCACCCCTCCACTTT
TRBV7-9	TRBJ2-5	.	.	CASSLTANMETQYF	TGTGCCAGCAGCTTAACAGCGAACATGGAGACCCAGTACTTC
TRBV23-1	TRBJ2-1	TRBD1	.	CASSRCSSGQGNFNEQFF	TGCGCCAGCAGTCGATGTTCGTCGGGACAGGGGAACTTCAATGAGCAGTTCTTC
TRBV7-2	TRBJ1-2	TRBD1	.	CASSLVLGQGGYGYTF	TGTGCCAGCAGCTTAGTTTTGGGACAGGGAGGCTATGGCTACACCTTC
TRBV24-1	TRBJ2-3	TRBD2	.	CATSDLIDPPGLATDTQYF	TGTGCCACCAGTGATTTGATCGACCCCCCGGGACTAGCAACAGATACGCAGTATTTT
TRBV9	TRBJ1-5	.	.	CASSVAGSNQPQHF	TGTGCCAGCAGCGTAGCAGGGAGCAATCAGCCCCAGCATTTT
TRBV27	TRBJ2-7	TRBD2	once	CASSPYWGAGGTYEQYF	TGTGCCAGCAGTCCCTACTGGGGCGCGGGAGGCACCTACGAGCAGTACTTC
TRBV3-1/TRBV3-2	TRBJ2-1	.	.	CASSETNEQFF	TGTGCCAGCAGCGAAACCAATGAGCAGTTCTTC